These T cell receptor beta chains were read from a single sample in a study of Ad26.COV2.S vaccination and SARS-CoV-2 variants. Profiling relied on immunoSEQ multiplex PCR, and the TCRdb table lists in-frame clones only, not all of them. This sample has around 300,000 clones, with less than 90% found just once. The specimen was peripheral blood, collected in a trial of Ad26.COV2.S vaccine versus placebo. The origin of the receptors is a person aged 18-65 years who received the Ad26.COV2.S COVID-19 vaccine or a placebo. CDR3s include the opening cysteine and the closing phenylalanine or tryptophan. D genes are given only for firm matches. Size values are once, few and many counts, or a class for expanded clones, and some rows have none.

CDR3 length,V gene,clone size,J gene,D gene,CDR3 DNA,CDR3 protein
15,TRBV27,NA,TRBJ2-1,NA,TGTGCCAGCAGTTTTGAGGGGAGCTCCTACAATGAGCAGTTCTTC,CASSFEGSSYNEQFF
16,TRBV29-1,NA,TRBJ2-1,TRBD2,TGCAGCGTTGAGCCCCCCGGGACTAGCGGGAGAAATGAGCAGTTCTTC,CSVEPPGTSGRNEQFF
11,TRBV3-1/TRBV3-2,NA,TRBJ1-2,NA,TGTGCTTCCTCTTTGGACGGTGGCTACACCTTC,CASSLDGGYTF
15,TRBV5-1,NA,TRBJ2-7,TRBD2,TGCGCCAGCAGCCCACCGACTAGCGGGAACCACGAGCAGTACTTC,CASSPPTSGNHEQYF
11,TRBV5-1,few,TRBJ2-7,NA,TGCGCCAGCATGGGGGCAGGCGAGCAGTACTTC,CASMGAGEQYF
15,TRBV7-8,NA,TRBJ1-6,NA,TGTGCCAGCAGCCACAGGGAAGACGTACTTTCACCCCTCCACTTT,CASSHREDVLSPLHF
15,TRBV7-2,NA,TRBJ1-4,NA,TGTGCCAGCAGCTTACAAACAGGGAAGGGAGAAAAACTGTTTTTT,CASSLQTGKGEKLFF
15,TRBV30,few,TRBJ1-6,TRBD1,TGTGCCTGGAGTCCGGGACAGGGGTTATATTCACCCCTCCACTTT,CAWSPGQGLYSPLHF
13,TRBV19,NA,TRBJ1-5,TRBD1,TGTGCCATTCGACAGGGACCCAATCAGCCCCAGCATTTT,CAIRQGPNQPQHF
15,TRBV9,NA,TRBJ2-3,NA,TGTGCCAGCAGCGTAGTAGGGGGTACCACAGATACGCAGTATTTT,CASSVVGGTTDTQYF
14,TRBV19,NA,TRBJ1-5,TRBD1,TGTGCCAGTAGTTGGACAGGTAGCAATCAGCCCCAGCATTTT,CASSWTGSNQPQHF
14,TRBV7-2,NA,TRBJ2-3,NA,TGTGCCAGCAGCTTAGACCCTATCAAAGATACGCAGTATTTT,CASSLDPIKDTQYF
12,TRBV12-3/TRBV12-4,NA,TRBJ2-5,NA,TGTGCCAGCAGCCTAACAGGGGAGACCCAGTACTTC,CASSLTGETQYF
16,TRBV6-5,NA,TRBJ1-3,NA,TGTGCCAGCAGTTACGGTGGGACCCTCTCTGGAAACACCATATATTTT,CASSYGGTLSGNTIYF
12,TRBV7-3,NA,TRBJ2-1,NA,TGTGCCAGCAGCCTACGTTACAATGAGCAGTTCTTC,CASSLRYNEQFF
13,TRBV7-9,once,TRBJ1-4,NA,TGTGCCAGCAGCTTACCGGACAAAGCAAAACTGTTTTTT,CASSLPDKAKLFF
16,TRBV7-3,NA,TRBJ2-1,TRBD2,TGTGCCAGCAGCCCCGGACTAGCGGGGGGGCATAGTGAGCAGTTCTTC,CASSPGLAGGHSEQFF
11,TRBV7-8,once,TRBJ2-3,NA,TGTGCCAGCAGCTTATCTTTGGCGCAGTATTTT,CASSLSLAQYF
13,TRBV28,NA,TRBJ2-1,NA,TGTGCCGGCAGGGCGAGCTCCTACAATGAGCAGTTCTTC,CAGRASSYNEQFF
14,TRBV4-2,NA,TRBJ2-7,NA,TGTGCCAGCAGCCAAGATTCATGGAGCTACGAGCAGTACTTC,CASSQDSWSYEQYF
17,TRBV28,NA,TRBJ2-7,TRBD2,TGTGCCAGCAGTTTATTTCCCTCCGCGGGAGGGCCCTACGAGCAGTACTTC,CASSLFPSAGGPYEQYF
13,TRBV28,once,TRBJ1-5,NA,TGTGCCAGCAGTATCCTAGGCAATCAGCCCCAGCATTTT,CASSILGNQPQHF
15,TRBV5-1,NA,TRBJ1-4,NA,TGCGCCAGCAGCTTGGAATCCTCATATAATGAAAAACTGTTTTTT,CASSLESSYNEKLFF
16,TRBV5-5,NA,TRBJ1-2,NA,TGTGCCAGCAGCTCTGATACGGGTAGAGCTAACTATGGCTACACCTTC,CASSSDTGRANYGYTF
15,TRBV2,NA,TRBJ2-3,TRBD1,TGTGCCAGCAGGTTCGGGACAGGGGGCCAGGATACGCAGTATTTT,CASRFGTGGQDTQYF
14,TRBV5-6,NA,TRBJ2-7,NA,TGTGCCAGCAGCTTGGGGATTACGGCCTACGAGCAGTACTTC,CASSLGITAYEQYF
13,TRBV5-5,NA,TRBJ2-5,NA,TGTGCCAGCAGCCTGCCTTGGGAAGAGACCCAGTACTTC,CASSLPWEETQYF
15,TRBV7-9,NA,TRBJ1-2,TRBD1,TGTGCCAGCAGCTCCCGGACAGGGGAGGGCTATGGCTACACCTTC,CASSSRTGEGYGYTF
15,TRBV14,NA,TRBJ2-2,NA,TGTGCCAGCAGCCGCTATTTAGTAGGCACCGGGGAGCTGTTTTTT,CASSRYLVGTGELFF
16,TRBV7-3,NA,TRBJ2-2,TRBD2,TGTGCCAGCAGCTTTCTAGCGGGAGAACACACCGGGGAGCTGTTTTTT,CASSFLAGEHTGELFF
15,TRBV7-2,NA,TRBJ2-3,TRBD1,TGTGCCAGCAGCCCGTTTATAAGACAGGGCGATACGCAGTATTTT,CASSPFIRQGDTQYF
15,TRBV19,once,TRBJ1-2,NA,TGTGCCAGTAGTATAGACGGTTCCCACCGAGGGGGCTACACCTTC,CASSIDGSHRGGYTF
12,TRBV7-2,NA,TRBJ1-3,NA,TGTGCCAGCAGCATCCCGGGAGGAATCATATATTTT,CASSIPGGIIYF
16,TRBV2,NA,TRBJ2-6,NA,TGTGCCAGCAGTGGGGGCAGGGTGACTGGGGCCAACGTCCTGACTTTC,CASSGGRVTGANVLTF
15,TRBV6-6,NA,TRBJ1-1,NA,TGTGCCAGCAAAGGGCTAAGGGGAGAGAACACTGAAGCTTTCTTT,CASKGLRGENTEAFF
14,TRBV21-1,NA,TRBJ1-4,NA,TGTGCCAGCAGCTGGAGGGGGCGAATTTTTGGTCTGTTTTTT,CASSWRGRIFGLFF
15,TRBV7-9,NA,TRBJ1-5,NA,TGTGCCAGCAGTCGGGGTTTCGGGGGCAATCAGCCCCAGCATTTT,CASSRGFGGNQPQHF
16,TRBV18,NA,TRBJ1-5,NA,TGTGCCAGCTCACCCCGACAGGAGAATAGCAATCAGCCCCAGCATTTT,CASSPRQENSNQPQHF
15,TRBV7-3,NA,TRBJ2-7,TRBD1,TGTGCCAGCAGCTTAATTGGGACAGGGGGCTCCGAGCAGTACTTC,CASSLIGTGGSEQYF
19,TRBV2,NA,TRBJ1-1,NA,TGTGCCAGCAGTGAAGGGGGGATCGGGGCTACTACCGGGGACACTGAAGCTTTCTTT,CASSEGGIGATTGDTEAFF
13,TRBV19,NA,TRBJ1-2,TRBD1,TGTGCCAGTAGCTCGACAGGGGACTATGGCTACACCTTC,CASSSTGDYGYTF
14,TRBV7-8,once,TRBJ2-1,NA,TGTGCCAGCAGCTTAAGGAGTTGGGACAATGAGCAGTTCTTC,CASSLRSWDNEQFF
14,TRBV7-2,NA,TRBJ1-1,NA,TGTGCCAGCAGCAACGACGGATTGAACACTGAAGCTTTCTTT,CASSNDGLNTEAFF
12,TRBV6-5,NA,TRBJ1-3,NA,TGTGCCACCACCATCTCTGGAAACACCATATATTTT,CATTISGNTIYF
14,TRBV30,NA,TRBJ1-3,NA,TGTGCCTGGGTGGACGGGAGGGGAGGAAACACCATATATTTT,CAWVDGRGGNTIYF
14,TRBV7-8,once,TRBJ2-7,NA,TGTGCCAGCAGATTGACAGAGGGAAGCTACGAGCAGTACTTC,CASRLTEGSYEQYF
15,TRBV5-1,NA,TRBJ1-1,TRBD1,TGCGCCAGCAGCTTTCTCGGGACAGTAAACACTGAAGCTTTCTTT,CASSFLGTVNTEAFF
15,TRBV18,NA,TRBJ2-1,NA,TGTGCCAGCTCACCAGGGGCAGGGGCCGTCGGTGAGCAGTTCTTC,CASSPGAGAVGEQFF
16,TRBV5-1,few,TRBJ2-1,TRBD1,TGCGCCAGTATGCTGAACTGGGACAGCTCCTACAATGAGCAGTTCTTC,CASMLNWDSSYNEQFF
19,TRBV18,NA,TRBJ2-6,NA,TGTGCCAGCTCGCCCCATGGAGGTAAATTTAACTCTGGGGCCAACGTCCTGACTTTC,CASSPHGGKFNSGANVLTF
14,TRBV9,NA,TRBJ1-6,NA,TGTGCCAGCAGCGTTTGGGACCTGGCATCACCCCTCCACTTT,CASSVWDLASPLHF
14,TRBV4-1,NA,TRBJ1-1,NA,TGCGCCAGCAGCCAACAGGAGATGAACACTGAAGCTTTCTTT,CASSQQEMNTEAFF
14,TRBV6-4,many,TRBJ2-2,TRBD1,TGTGCCAGCAGTGGGACAGGGGACACCGGGGAGCTGTTTTTT,CASSGTGDTGELFF
19,TRBV5-1,NA,TRBJ2-1,TRBD2,TGCGCCAGCAGCCGAGGGGGGACTAGCGGGAGAGGCTCCTACAATGAGCAGTTCTTC,CASSRGGTSGRGSYNEQFF
14,TRBV18,NA,TRBJ2-7,TRBD1,TGTGCCAGCTCACCCGGGACAGCATCCTACGAGCAGTACTTC,CASSPGTASYEQYF